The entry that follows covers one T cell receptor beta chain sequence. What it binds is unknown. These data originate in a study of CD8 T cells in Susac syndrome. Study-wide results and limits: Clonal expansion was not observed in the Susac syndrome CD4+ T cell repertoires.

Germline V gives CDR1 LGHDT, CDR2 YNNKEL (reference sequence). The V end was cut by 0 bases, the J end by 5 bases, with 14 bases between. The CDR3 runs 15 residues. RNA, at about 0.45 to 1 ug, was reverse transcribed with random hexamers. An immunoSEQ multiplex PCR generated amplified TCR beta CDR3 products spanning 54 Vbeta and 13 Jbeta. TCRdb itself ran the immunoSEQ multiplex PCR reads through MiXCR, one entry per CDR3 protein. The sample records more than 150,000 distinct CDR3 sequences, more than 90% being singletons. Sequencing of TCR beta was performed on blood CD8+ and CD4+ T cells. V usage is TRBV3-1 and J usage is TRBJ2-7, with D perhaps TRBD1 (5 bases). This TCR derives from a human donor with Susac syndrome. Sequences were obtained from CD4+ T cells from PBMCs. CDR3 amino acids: CASSQDPGLPDEQYF. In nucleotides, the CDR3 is TGTGCCAGCAGCCAAGACCCAGGGCTTCCCGACGAGCAGTACTTC.